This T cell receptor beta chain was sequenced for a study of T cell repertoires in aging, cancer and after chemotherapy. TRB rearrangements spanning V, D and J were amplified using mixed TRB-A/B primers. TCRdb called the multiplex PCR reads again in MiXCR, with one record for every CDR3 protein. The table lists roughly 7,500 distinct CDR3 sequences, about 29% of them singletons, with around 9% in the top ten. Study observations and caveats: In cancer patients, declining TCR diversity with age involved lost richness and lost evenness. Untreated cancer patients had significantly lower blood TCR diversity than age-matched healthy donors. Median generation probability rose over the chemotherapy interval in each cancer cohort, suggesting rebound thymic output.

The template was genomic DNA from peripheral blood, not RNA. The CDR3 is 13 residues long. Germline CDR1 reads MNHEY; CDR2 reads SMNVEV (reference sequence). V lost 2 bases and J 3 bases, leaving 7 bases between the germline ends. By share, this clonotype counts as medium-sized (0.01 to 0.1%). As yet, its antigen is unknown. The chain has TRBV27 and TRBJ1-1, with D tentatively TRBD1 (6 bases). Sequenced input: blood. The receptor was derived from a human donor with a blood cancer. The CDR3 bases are TGTGCCAGCAGTTTAGGGACATACACTGAAGCTTTCTTT. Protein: CASSLGTYTEAFF.